Below, 10 T cell receptor beta chains from the same sample are listed, as sequenced in a study of OX40 agonist ivuxolimab in advanced cancers. Measured with immunoSEQ multiplex PCR; TCRdb has only the in-frame clones, and not every one. The repertoire includes around 100,000 clones, almost 90% of them detected once, and more than 0.15% sits in the top ten. This specimen was CD4+ or CD8+ T cells sorted from blood, taken in a trial of the OX40 agonist ivuxolimab. The receptors here all came from an adult with an advanced solid tumor such as melanoma, head and neck, liver or kidney cancer.

J is TRBJ2-7 and V is TRBV27, with 11 bases matching TRBD1. Trimming removed 5 bases from V and 9 bases from J; junction bases left unmatched: 6. CDR3 length: 13 amino acids. Per germline, CDR1 MNHEY and CDR2 SMNVEV (reference sequence). The CDR3 coding sequence is TGTGCCAGCAGTATCCGGGACAGGGGGGGGCAGTACTTC. Translated, it gives CASSIRDRGGQYF.

This chain links TRBV30 with TRBJ2-1; possible D gene TRBD1, 7 bases. Germline-derived CDR1 and CDR2 are GTSNPN and SVGIG (reference sequence). Trimming pared 4 bases from V and 7 bases from J, leaving 26 bases between. The CDR3 totals 17 residues. The CDR3 DNA sequence: TGTGCCTGGATGCAGGGGGTATGGACTAACCTTCGGAATGAGCAGTTCTTC. Residues: CAWMQGVWTNLRNEQFF.

The chain links TRBV7-9 to TRBJ2-4, with 10 bases lining up with TRBD1. The germline V gene has CDR1 SEHNR and CDR2 FQNEAQ (reference sequence). The CDR3 has 15 residues. The V segment lost 5 bases and the J segment 4 bases; nucleotides outside the gene matches: 5. The CDR3 spells CASSLGQGGKNIQYF. The DNA for the CDR3 is TGTGCCAGCAGCCTCGGACAGGGGGGGAAAAACATTCAGTACTTC.

V and J are TRBV4-1 and TRBJ2-5, with TRBD2 matching over 8 bases. Trimming at V came to 0 bases and at J to 3 bases, leaving 9 bases not matched to a gene. Germline V gives CDR1 MGHRA, CDR2 YSYEKL. CDR3 length equals 17 residues. This chain's CDR3 is CASSQEFGGAGEETQYF. The CDR3 DNA is TGCGCCAGCAGCCAAGAATTCGGGGGGGCAGGGGAAGAGACCCAGTACTTC.

The J gene is TRBJ1-1, the V gene TRBV7-2; TRBD1 might be the D (6 bases). With 1 base removed from V and 5 bases from J, the gap between germline ends came to 11 bases. The CDR3 is made up of 14 amino acids. The germline V gene encodes CDR1 SGHTA and CDR2 FQGNSA. CDR3 bases: TGTGCCAGCAGCTTAGGGGGGCAAAGGACTGAAGCTTTCTTT. Its protein is CASSLGGQRTEAFF.

This chain joins TRBV5-1 and TRBJ2-7, with unresolved D. The CDR3 consists of 15 residues. Germline assignment: CDR1 SGHRS and CDR2 YFSETQ. V was clipped by 0 bases and J by 0 bases, with 10 bases between them. CDR3 DNA: TGCGCCAGCAGCTTGGAACAGTCGAACTCCTACGAGCAGTACTTC. Protein: CASSLEQSNSYEQYF. Together with reference TRBV5-1 and TRBJ2-7, the CDR3 gives the full variable domain: KAGVTQTPRYLIKTRGQQVTLSCSPISGHRSVSWYQQTPGQGLQFLFEYFSETQRNKGNFPGRFSGRQFSNSRSEMNVSTLELGDSALYLCASSLEQSNSYEQYFGPGTRLTVT.

J is TRBJ2-2 and V is TRBV4-2; weak D call: TRBD2 (5 bases). This CDR3 comprises 19 residues. Trimming cost V 0 bases and J 2 bases, with 19 bases left between them. The germline CDR1 and CDR2 sequences are LGHNA and YNFKEQ. The CDR3 is CASSQDWASTSTNTGELFF. Written as DNA, the CDR3 is TGTGCCAGCAGCCAAGATTGGGCTAGCACCTCAACCAACACCGGGGAGCTGTTTTTT.

The chain joins TRBV7-8 to TRBJ2-3, with TRBD2 matching over 12 bases. V gave up 3 bases and J gave up 4 bases; unmatched junction bases: 11. The CDR3 runs to 18 residues. The germline V gene has CDR1 SGHVS and CDR2 FQNEAQ. CDR3 DNA sequence: TGTGCCAGCAGCTTGACTAGCGGGAGCCTCGGGGGGGCAGATACGCAGTATTTT. It codes for CASSLTSGSLGGADTQYF. The whole variable domain, filled in from reference TRBV7-8 and TRBJ2-3, reads GAGVSQSPRYKVAKRGQDVALRCDPISGHVSLFWYQQALGQGPEFLTYFQNEAQLDKSGLPSDRFFAERPEGSVSTLKIQRTQQEDSAVYLCASSLTSGSLGGADTQYFGPGTRLTVL.

The V and J genes are TRBV30 and TRBJ1-5; TRBD1 aligns across 9 bases. The CDR3 runs 14 residues. Germline CDR1 reads GTSNPN; CDR2 reads SVGIG (reference sequence). After removal of 4 bases from V and 7 bases from J, the junction contained 8 bases not matched to a gene. The CDR3 nucleotides are TGTGCCTGGAATCCTACAGGGGGCCGGCAGCCCCAGCATTTT. Translation gives CAWNPTGGRQPQHF. The whole variable domain, remainder taken from reference TRBV30 and TRBJ1-5, is SQTIHQWPATLVQPVGSPLSLECTVEGTSNPNLYWYRQAAGRGLQLLFYSVGIGQISSEVPQNLSASRPQDRQFILSSKKLLLSDSGFYLCAWNPTGGRQPQHFGDGTRLSIL.

The chain combines TRBV6-1 with TRBJ1-4; a possible D gene is TRBD1 (5 bases). The CDR3 loop spans 15 amino acids. Germline V CDR1 and CDR2: MNHNS, SASEGT. V was cut by 7 bases and J by 6 bases, with 18 bases left in between. CDR3 DNA sequence: TGTGCCAGCAACCTGCAGGGTTGGGAACATGAAAAACTGTTTTTT. Translation: CASNLQGWEHEKLFF.